These T cell receptor beta chains were read from a single sample in a study of memory CD4+ T cells and cytomegalovirus serostatus. Measured with immunoSEQ multiplex PCR; TCRdb has only the in-frame clones, and not every one. The repertoire holds under 100,000 clones, with less than 90% as singletons. Sample: memory CD4+ T cells from blood. The source of these receptors is an adult in good health and CMV-seronegative. CDR3s include the opening cysteine and the closing phenylalanine or tryptophan. D genes are given only for firm matches. A clone size is listed for some rows: how often the clone was seen (once, few, many), or a class if it is expanded.

>NA|TRBJ1-6|NA|TRBV7-9
TGTGCCAGCAGCCAAGAAAGGGGCGATTCACCCCTCCACTTT
CASSQERGDSPLHF
>NA|TRBJ1-2|NA|TRBV5-6
TGTGCCAGCAGCTACAAGGGGGGAGGCTACACCTTC
CASSYKGGGYTF
>NA|TRBJ2-3|NA|TRBV6-5
TGTGCCAGCAGTCTCCAGCGAGGGGCCGTAGATACGCAGTATTTT
CASSLQRGAVDTQYF
>TRBD1|TRBJ2-3|NA|TRBV6-5
TGTGCCAGCAGTACGTGGGACAGGGTGACAGATACGCAGTATTTT
CASSTWDRVTDTQYF
>NA|TRBJ1-2|NA|TRBV10-3
TGTGCCATCAGTGACGGCACCACCGACTATGGCTACACCTTC
CAISDGTTDYGYTF
>TRBD2|TRBJ2-4|few|TRBV30
TGTGCCTGGAGCCAAGGGACTAGCGGGGAACACATTCAGTACTTC
CAWSQGTSGEHIQYF
>NA|TRBJ1-4|NA|TRBV7-2
TGTGCCAGCAGCGTAGGACCAAACCAACGACCGGAAAAACTGTTTTTT
CASSVGPNQRPEKLFF
>TRBD2|TRBJ2-1|NA|TRBV7-2
TGTGCCAGCAGCTTGCGGACTAGCGGGGGTTACAATGAGCAGTTCTTC
CASSLRTSGGYNEQFF
>NA|TRBJ1-5|once|TRBV29-1
TGCAGCGTTGTCGATGGGTCGGGTCAGCCCCAGCATTTT
CSVVDGSGQPQHF
>TRBD1|TRBJ1-1|few|TRBV18
TGTGCCAGCTCACCACCGGGACAGGAGGAAGCTTTCTTT
CASSPPGQEEAFF
>TRBD1|TRBJ2-7|NA|TRBV28
TGTGCCAGCAGTTCGGGACAGGGTGGCGAGCAGTACTTC
CASSSGQGGEQYF
>NA|TRBJ1-1|NA|TRBV11-2
TGTGCCAGCAGCTTAGATTTGGCAATTCTTACTGAAGCTTTCTTT
CASSLDLAILTEAFF
>TRBD1|TRBJ1-4|NA|TRBV2
TGTGCCAGCAGCCTGGGACAGACCTTAAATGAAAAACTGTTTTTT
CASSLGQTLNEKLFF
>NA|TRBJ1-2|NA|TRBV2
TGTGCCAGCAGGGATAGGGCAGGTGGCTACACCTTC
CASRDRAGGYTF
>NA|TRBJ2-5|NA|TRBV2
TGTGCCAGCAGTGAAGGGACACCCAAAGAGACCCAGTACTTC
CASSEGTPKETQYF
>NA|TRBJ2-7|NA|TRBV5-4
TGTGCCAGCAGTTTCGACAGCTACGAGCAGTACTTC
CASSFDSYEQYF
>TRBD1|TRBJ1-6|few|TRBV30
TGTGCCTGGGCCGGGACAGCCGATTCACCCCTCCACTTT
CAWAGTADSPLHF
>NA|TRBJ2-7|NA|TRBV7-6
TGTGCCAGCAGCTTATTGGCTCGCCTCCCCGGGAGGGGGCCTTACGAGCAGTACTTC
CASSLLARLPGRGPYEQYF
>NA|TRBJ2-6|NA|TRBV7-8
TGTGCCAGCAGCGGCTGTTACCCACAAAGTCGGGCCAACGTCCTGACTTTC
CASSGCYPQSRANVLTF
>TRBD1|TRBJ1-2|NA|TRBV30
TGTGCCATACAGGGGAGCTATGGCTACACCTTC
CAIQGSYGYTF
>TRBD1|TRBJ2-1|NA|TRBV7-3
TGTGCCAGCAGGGACCCGGGACAGGCTCTGGGCTCCTACAATGAGCAGTTCTTC
CASRDPGQALGSYNEQFF
>NA|TRBJ1-5|NA|TRBV12-5
TGTGCTAGTGGGTTCGACAGCAATCAGCCCCAGCATTTT
CASGFDSNQPQHF
>NA|TRBJ2-5|NA|TRBV19
TGTGCCAGTTCTCGGGGTTACCAAGAGACCCAGTACTTC
CASSRGYQETQYF
>TRBD2|TRBJ2-6|NA|TRBV18
TGTGCCAGCTCACCACGGAGCGGGGGGGCTGGGGCCAACGTCCTGACTTTC
CASSPRSGGAGANVLTF
>TRBD1|TRBJ2-7|NA|TRBV5-1
TGCGCCAGCAGCTTCGGGGACAGGGCTTCGGGCGAGCAGTACTTC
CASSFGDRASGEQYF
>TRBD2|TRBJ2-5|NA|TRBV7-8
TGTGCCAGCAGCCTATATGGGACTAGAAGAGAGACCCAGTACTTC
CASSLYGTRRETQYF
>TRBD1|TRBJ1-4|NA|TRBV6-1
TGTGCCAGCAGTGATCTCTCAGGGGGAACTAATGAAAAACTGTTTTTT
CASSDLSGGTNEKLFF
>TRBD1|TRBJ2-3|NA|TRBV6-1
TGTGCCAGCAGTGAATTTGGGACAGGCACAGATACGCAGTATTTT
CASSEFGTGTDTQYF
>NA|TRBJ1-1|NA|TRBV7-3
TGTGCCAGCAGCTTACTCCACATGAACACTGAAGCTTTCTTT
CASSLLHMNTEAFF
>TRBD1|TRBJ1-6|NA|TRBV19
TGTGCCAGTAGTACAAGCGGGACAGCAAATTCACCCCTCCACTTT
CASSTSGTANSPLHF
>NA|TRBJ1-1|NA|TRBV5-6
TGTGCCAGCAGCTTGGTCTGGCGGGAGAACACTGAAGCTTTCTTT
CASSLVWRENTEAFF
>NA|TRBJ1-2|NA|TRBV4-3
TGCGCCAGCAGCCAAGGGTGGGACACCAACCAGGGGAACTATGGCTACACCTTC
CASSQGWDTNQGNYGYTF
>TRBD1|TRBJ1-6|NA|TRBV6-5
TGTGCCAGCCGAAATCGACAGGGTGTGAGTTCACCCCTCCACTTT
CASRNRQGVSSPLHF
>TRBD1|TRBJ1-5|NA|TRBV7-2
TGTGCCAGCAGCTCGGACAGGGATCAGCCCCAGCATTTT
CASSSDRDQPQHF
>NA|TRBJ2-5|NA|TRBV6-6
TGTGTCAGCCGGGATCGGGAGACCCAGTACTTC
CVSRDRETQYF
>TRBD1|TRBJ1-4|NA|TRBV6-5
TGTGCCAGCAGTCCCCAGACAGGGGGTAGTGAAAAACTGTTTTTT
CASSPQTGGSEKLFF
>NA|TRBJ1-2|NA|TRBV18
TGTGCCAGCTCACCAGCAGGAGTCTACTATGGCTACACCTTC
CASSPAGVYYGYTF
>NA|TRBJ2-1|NA|TRBV6-1
TGTGCCAGCAGCAGGGACTCCTACAATGAGCAGTTCTTC
CASSRDSYNEQFF
>NA|TRBJ2-1|NA|TRBV7-6
TGTGCCAGCAGCTTAGCGGCGACTTCGACTTCTTACAATGAGCAGTTCTTC
CASSLAATSTSYNEQFF
>NA|TRBJ1-1|NA|TRBV6-5
TGTGCCAGCAGTTACTCAGTAATGGGGGGGAACACTGAAGCTTTCTTT
CASSYSVMGGNTEAFF
>TRBD1|TRBJ2-7|NA|TRBV6-5
TGTGCCACCGGGACAGGCCAAGGCGAGCAGTACTTC
CATGTGQGEQYF
>NA|TRBJ2-2|once|TRBV5-1
TGCGCCAGCAGCTTGGGCGGGGATATCGGGGAGCTGTTTTTT
CASSLGGDIGELFF
>NA|TRBJ1-2|many|TRBV5-6
TGTGCCAGCAGCTTGGTGGGGGCCCGGTATGGCTACACCTTC
CASSLVGARYGYTF
>NA|TRBJ2-5|once|TRBV5-1
TGCGCCAGCAGCTTGGGCGCATATACTAAAGAGACCCAGTACTTC
CASSLGAYTKETQYF
>TRBD1|TRBJ1-2|few|TRBV2
TGTGCCAGCCGGGGACAGTTATATGGCTACACCTTC
CASRGQLYGYTF
>NA|TRBJ2-3|NA|TRBV9
TGTGCCAGCAGCGTTTCCGTATTGGGATTCACAGATACGCAGTATTTT
CASSVSVLGFTDTQYF
>NA|TRBJ2-2|NA|TRBV5-6
TGTGCCAGCAGCCCCACGGTGGACACCGGGGAGCTGTTTTTT
CASSPTVDTGELFF
>TRBD1|TRBJ1-2|NA|TRBV6-4
TGTGCCAGCAGTCCGGGGACAGGGGACAGCTATGGCTACACCTTC
CASSPGTGDSYGYTF
>NA|TRBJ1-1|few|TRBV15
TGTGCCACCAGCAGAGATCAGGGCGGACAGATGGGCTTTACGAGCACTGAAGCTTTCTTT
CATSRDQGGQMGFTSTEAFF
>TRBD1|TRBJ2-7|NA|TRBV7-8
TGTGCCAGCAGCTCCGGGACAGGGGCCTACGAGCAGTACTTC
CASSSGTGAYEQYF
>NA|TRBJ2-7|NA|TRBV6-9
TGTGCCAGCAGATCAGACGGCTTCTACGAGCAGTACTTC
CASRSDGFYEQYF
>NA|TRBJ2-7|NA|TRBV14
TGTGCCAGCAGCCATGCGGCAGGGGCGACCTACGAGCAGTACTTC
CASSHAAGATYEQYF
>TRBD1|TRBJ1-1|NA|TRBV5-5
TGTGCCAGCAGCTTGGGGGGACAGGGAACAGCTTTCTTT
CASSLGGQGTAFF
>NA|TRBJ1-3|few|TRBV7-2
TGTGCCAGCAGCTTACCCGGGAGAAACACCATATATTTT
CASSLPGRNTIYF
>NA|TRBJ2-6|few|TRBV7-6
TGTGCCAGCAGCCCTCTCTACGGGGCCAACGTCCTGACTTTC
CASSPLYGANVLTF